The 32 T cell receptor beta chains in this list originate from one sample, sequenced in a study of OX40 agonist ivuxolimab in advanced cancers. The library was built by means of the immunoSEQ multiplex PCR assay. TCRdb took this table from immuneACCESS and kept in-frame rearrangements with V and J called. Such tables lack part of the clones; where checked against another copy, unresolved V genes explain under half of the gap, and the rest is unexplained. This sample gives tens of thousands of clones in total; 85% to 90% of them show up just once. 7% to 8.5% of the sample comes from the top ten. The sample here was CD4+ or CD8+ T cells sorted from blood, taken in a trial of the OX40 agonist ivuxolimab. Receptor source: an adult with an advanced solid tumor such as melanoma, head and neck, liver or kidney cancer.

The gene calls are TRBV2 and TRBJ2-1; D call uncertain. V lost 5 bases and J lost 7, with 9 bases in between. The CDR3 loop spans 12 amino acids. CDR1 is SNHLY and CDR2 is FYNNEI in the germline V gene. The CDR3 region has the DNA TGTGCCAGCAGTTTTTGGGGTAATGAGCAGTTCTTC. This codes for CASSFWGNEQFF.

The chain recombines TRBV7-3 with TRBJ2-2; D unclear. Between the trimmed V and J ends, which lost 5 bases and 6 bases, there was a span of 10 bases. CDR1 SGHTA and CDR2 FQGTGA come from the germline V gene. The CDR3 has 13 amino acids. The CDR3 DNA sequence: TGTGCCAGCAGCCCCGCTGGGTCCGGGGAGCTGTTTTTT. Amino acid sequence: CASSPAGSGELFF.

The chain employs TRBV5-6 and TRBJ2-7, with 11 bases that match TRBD2. The CDR3 is made up of 16 amino acids. V shed 4 bases and J 7 bases; nucleotides not matched to a gene: 13. Germline CDR1 and CDR2: SGHDT and YYEEEE. CDR3 DNA: TGTGCCAGCAGCCGGGTGAGGTTAGCGGGAGGGTATGAGCAGTACTTC. This translates into CASSRVRLAGGYEQYF.

The V and J genes are TRBV9 and TRBJ2-2; no definite D call. The CDR3 spans 14 residues. V lost 1 base, J lost 1 base, and 5 bases lay in between. CDR1 is SGDLS and CDR2 is YYNGEE in the germline V gene. CDR3 loop: CASSVLMNTGELFF. The CDR3, as DNA: TGTGCCAGCAGCGTACTAATGAACACCGGGGAGCTGTTTTTT.

The V and J genes are TRBV27 and TRBJ1-1, with TRBD1 matching 7 bases. Germline-derived CDR1 and CDR2 are MNHEY and SMNVEV (reference sequence). The CDR3 consists of 14 residues. V was pared by 5 bases and J by 5 bases, with 8 bases of the junction left unmatched. DNA of the CDR3: TGTGCCAGCAGTGAGCCGGGACAGCAGACTGAAGCTTTCTTT. It codes for CASSEPGQQTEAFF.

The DNA of the CDR3 is TGTGCCAGCAGTAGAGGGAACACTGAAGCTTTCTTT. Translated: CASSRGNTEAFF. The V and J genes are TRBV27 and TRBJ1-1; D not resolved. The CDR3 loop spans 12 amino acids. Germline V gene lookup returns CDR1 MNHEY and CDR2 SMNVEV (reference sequence). The germline V and J ends were trimmed by 5 bases and 1 base, with 5 bases remaining between them.

This CDR3 is CAISSSYEQFF. The CDR3 region has the DNA TGTGCCATCAGTTCTAGCTATGAGCAGTTCTTC. The rearrangement joins TRBV10-3 to TRBJ2-1; D is perhaps TRBD2 (5 bases). In germline, CDR1 is ENHRY, CDR2 SYGVKD. The CDR3 covers 11 residues. Trimming removed 5 bases at V and 8 bases at J, with 7 bases between.

The CDR3 bases are TGTGCCAGCAACCAGGGACAGGGGGCCGACGAGCAGTACTTC. This gives the protein CASNQGQGADEQYF. This chain connects TRBV27 to TRBJ2-7, with TRBD1 matching over 12 bases. CDR3 size: 14 residues. J lost 5 bases, V lost 7 bases, and 6 bases had no gene match. Germline loops: CDR1 MNHEY, CDR2 SMNVEV (reference sequence).

The rearrangement joins TRBV4-2 to TRBJ2-1; D is possibly TRBD1 (6 bases). The germline gives CDR1 LGHNA, CDR2 YNFKEQ. CDR3 length: 14 amino acids. The germline V and J ends were trimmed by 4 bases and 7 bases, with 14 bases remaining between them. The CDR3 DNA follows: TGTGCCAGCAGCCGAAGGGTACAGGGAAATGAGCAGTTCTTC. This translates into CASSRRVQGNEQFF.

This clone is a singleton in its sample. The V call is TRBV28, the J call TRBJ2-6; D is undetermined. The CDR3 runs 13 residues. Germline CDR1 reads MDHEN; CDR2 reads SYDVKM. V was pared by 8 bases and J by 0 bases, with 5 bases between. In nucleotides, the CDR3 is TGTGCCAGCGTGAACTCTGGGGCCAACGTCCTGACTTTC. Translating it yields CASVNSGANVLTF.

This clone was counted only a few times. This chain uses TRBV4-2 with TRBJ1-2; TRBD1 is a possible D gene (5 bases). This CDR3 comprises 13 residues. Germline CDR1 LGHNA, CDR2 YNFKEQ. Trimming shortened V by 1 base and J by 3 bases, and 6 bases separated the two germline ends. For the CDR3, the DNA is TGTGCCAGCAGCCAAGGGGGGTACTATGGCTACACCTTC. Amino acids: CASSQGGYYGYTF.

This clone has only a few counts. The chain couples TRBV19 to TRBJ1-5, with a weak D call TRBD1 (5 bases). CDR3 length equals 15 residues. CDR1 and CDR2 (germline): LNHDA, SQIVND (reference sequence). V was trimmed by 3 bases and J by 3 bases, leaving 12 bases between them. Here the CDR3 reads CASSIDSSHNQPQHF. For the CDR3, the DNA is TGTGCCAGTAGTATCGACAGCAGCCACAATCAGCCCCAGCATTTT. The full variable domain, its missing parts supplied by reference TRBV19 and TRBJ1-5, is DGGITQSPKYLFRKEGQNVTLSCEQNLNHDAMYWYRQDPGQGLRLIYYSQIVNDFQKGDIAEGYSVSREKKESFPLTVTSAQKNPTAFYLCASSIDSSHNQPQHFGDGTRLSIL.

The count of this clone is one. This chain links TRBV7-2 with TRBJ2-7; no reliable D call. Germline V gene lookup returns CDR1 SGHTA and CDR2 FQGNSA. With 2 bases removed from V and 3 bases from J, the gap between germline ends came to 2 bases. CDR3 length: 11 amino acids. The CDR3 sequence is CASSLIYEQYF. CDR3 DNA sequence: TGTGCCAGCAGCTTAATCTACGAGCAGTACTTC.

The V and J genes are TRBV4-1 and TRBJ2-3; TRBD1 matches 7 bases. The CDR3 is made up of 15 amino acids. Germline CDR1 is MGHRA and CDR2 is YSYEKL. V trimming: 4 bases; J trimming: 4 bases; junction bases outside the gene matches: 8. In DNA, the CDR3 is TGCGCCAGCAGCCGAGCCGACAGGGCCGCAGATACGCAGTATTTT. Amino acids: CASSRADRAADTQYF.

The chain carries TRBV6-5 and TRBJ2-7, with D unresolved. The germline gives CDR1 MNHEY, CDR2 SVGAGI. CDR3 length: 15 amino acids. Trimming shortened V by 0 bases and J by 0 bases, and 9 bases separated the two germline ends. The CDR3: CASSYSRVSSYEQYF. In DNA form, the CDR3 reads TGTGCCAGCAGTTACTCCCGGGTTAGCTCCTACGAGCAGTACTTC.

This clone is a singleton in its sample. The rearrangement joins TRBV4-1 to TRBJ2-2, with D perhaps matching TRBD1 (5 bases). Germline loops: CDR1 MGHRA, CDR2 YSYEKL. V gave up 3 bases and J gave up 4 bases, with 21 bases separating them. This CDR3 has 18 amino acids. CDR3 amino acids: CASSHGRTQLPATGELFF. As DNA, the CDR3 is TGCGCCAGCAGCCACGGGCGGACACAACTACCCGCCACCGGGGAGCTGTTTTTT.

The genes are TRBV14 and TRBJ2-1, with TRBD2 matching 12 bases. In germline, CDR1 is SGHDN, CDR2 FVKESK. Trimming took 6 bases from V and 7 from J; bases not matched to a gene: 7. The CDR3 extends over 15 amino acids. CDR3 coding DNA: TGTGCCAGCAGGCTAGCGGGAGGGCCGGGGAATGAGCAGTTCTTC. Its translation: CASRLAGGPGNEQFF.

In the case of this clone: One end of the junction fails to match germline, which may point to a read error. J is TRBJ2-1 and V is TRBV30, with 7 bases lining up with TRBD2. This CDR3 region has 11 residues. Germline CDR1 GTSNPN, CDR2 SVGIG (reference sequence). CDR3 nucleotides: TGCGCCGGGCGGGAGTACAATGAGCAGTTCTTC. This translates into CAGREYNEQFF.

The rearrangement links TRBV4-2 to TRBJ2-2; D is unclear. The CDR3 runs 15 residues. CDR1 and CDR2 (germline): LGHNA, YNFKEQ. The V end was cut by 0 bases, the J end by 5 bases, with 10 bases between. The CDR3 loop is CASSQDTSITGELFF. The CDR3 DNA reads as TGTGCCAGCAGCCAAGACACCAGCATAACCGGGGAGCTGTTTTTT.

The J gene is TRBJ1-1, the V gene TRBV5-6; D ambiguous. Germline loops: CDR1 SGHDT, CDR2 YYEEEE. CDR3 size: 11 residues. V lost 1 base and J 2 bases, leaving 0 bases between the germline ends. CDR3 nucleotides: TGTGCCAGCAGCTTGAACACTGAAGCTTTCTTT. Amino acids: CASSLNTEAFF. Full variable domain (outside the CDR3, taken from reference TRBV5-6 and TRBJ1-1): DAGVTQSPTHLIKTRGQQVTLRCSPKSGHDTVSWYQQALGQGPQFIFQYYEEEERQRGNFPDRFSGHQFPNYSSELNVNALLLGDSALYLCASSLNTEAFFGQGTRLTVV.

V usage is TRBV27 and J usage is TRBJ2-5; 11 bases map to TRBD2. The CDR3 covers 16 residues. CDR1 is MNHEY and CDR2 is SMNVEV in the germline V gene (reference sequence). J gave up 4 bases and V 1 base, and 5 bases lay outside the gene matches. CDR3 loop: CASSLYRLAGGETQYF. The CDR3 coding sequence is TGTGCCAGCAGTTTATATCGGCTAGCGGGAGGAGAGACCCAGTACTTC.

The chain combines TRBV6-5 with TRBJ1-3; TRBD1 might be the D (6 bases). Between the trimmed V and J ends, which lost 6 bases and 3 bases, there was a span of 12 bases. CDR3 length equals 14 residues. Looked up from germline, CDR1 is MNHEY and CDR2 is SVGAGI. CDR3 residues: CASSYGQFGNTIYF. In DNA form, the CDR3 reads TGTGCCAGCAGCTACGGACAGTTTGGAAACACCATATATTTT.

J is TRBJ2-1 and V is TRBV19; 10 nucleotides line up with TRBD1. The germline V gene has CDR1 LNHDA and CDR2 SQIVND (reference sequence). V was clipped by 7 bases and J by 7 bases; unmatched bases: 7. The CDR3 totals 14 residues. This CDR3 reads CASTVTGGLNEQFF. The CDR3 bases are TGTGCCAGTACCGTGACAGGGGGCTTAAATGAGCAGTTCTTC.

V and J are TRBV5-1 and TRBJ2-3; 8 nucleotides match TRBD1. This CDR3 has 15 amino acids. Unmatched junction bases numbered 8, after V lost 4 bases and J lost 4 bases. CDR1 and CDR2 from the germline V gene are SGHRS and YFSETQ. CDR3 residues: CASSLTGGRADTQYF. The CDR3 region has the DNA TGCGCCAGCAGCCTAACAGGGGGTCGGGCAGATACGCAGTATTTT.

The chain recombines TRBV11-3 with TRBJ2-7; 9 nucleotides line up with TRBD2. J gave up 0 bases and V 3 bases, and 12 bases lay outside the gene matches. Looked up from germline, CDR1 is SGHNT and CDR2 is YENEEA. The CDR3 covers 18 residues. CDR3 region: CASSLFEVAGDLSYEQYF. The CDR3, as DNA: TGTGCCAGCAGCTTGTTCGAAGTAGCGGGAGACCTCTCCTACGAGCAGTACTTC.

The chain is built from TRBV30 and TRBJ2-3; D remains ambiguous. The CDR3 runs 13 residues. V lost 5 bases to trimming and J lost 6 bases, with 15 bases between them. CDR1 is GTSNPN, CDR2 SVGIG, per germline (reference sequence). The CDR3 nucleotides are TGTGCCTGGGTCAGAGGATTGGGCGATACGCAGTATTTT. This translates into CAWVRGLGDTQYF.

The chain couples TRBV10-2 to TRBJ1-1; no clear D gene. The germline V and J ends were trimmed by 7 bases and 7 bases, with 16 bases remaining between them. The CDR3 covers 13 residues. Germline assignment: CDR1 WSHSY and CDR2 SAAADI. The CDR3 nucleotides read TGCGCCAGCATCCCCTATGCAACACTTGAAGCTTTCTTT. Translation: CASIPYATLEAFF.

This chain uses TRBV6-5 with TRBJ2-1, with TRBD1 matching 9 bases. This CDR3 contains 15 residues. Germline CDR1 reads MNHEY; CDR2 reads SVGAGI. Trimming cost V 0 bases and J 9 bases; bases outside gene matches: 6. The CDR3 sequence: CASSYSGTGSLEQFF. The CDR3 coding sequence is TGTGCCAGCAGTTACTCTGGGACAGGGAGTCTTGAGCAGTTCTTC.

A single count supports this clone. The chain couples TRBV5-6 to TRBJ1-2, with a possible D match to TRBD1 (6 bases). There are 13 residues in the CDR3. Trimming cost V 3 bases and J 8 bases, with 14 bases left between them. Germline loops: CDR1 SGHDT, CDR2 YYEEEE. CDR3 nucleotide sequence: TGTGCCAGCAGCTCGCGTCGGGGGGGCGGCTACACCTTC. This codes for CASSSRRGGGYTF.

The rearrangement links TRBV6-6 to TRBJ2-7; possible D gene TRBD2, 6 bases. CDR1 is MNHNY, CDR2 SVGAGI, per germline (reference sequence). This CDR3 is built from 15 residues. The V end was cut by 1 base, the J end by 0 bases, with 10 bases between. CDR3 in DNA: TGTGCCAGCAGTTACTTGGGACTCAGCTCCTACGAGCAGTACTTC. It is translated as CASSYLGLSSYEQYF.

The chain has TRBV5-1 and TRBJ2-7; D unclear. V gave up 3 bases and J gave up 3 bases, with 10 bases separating them. CDR1 SGHRS and CDR2 YFSETQ come from the germline V gene. The CDR3 runs to 13 residues. Here the CDR3 DNA reads TGCGCCAGCAGCTCCCAGACACACTACGAGCAGTACTTC. Its translation is CASSSQTHYEQYF. The full variable domain, rest sourced from reference TRBV5-1 and TRBJ2-7, is KAGVTQTPRYLIKTRGQQVTLSCSPISGHRSVSWYQQTPGQGLQFLFEYFSETQRNKGNFPGRFSGRQFSNSRSEMNVSTLELGDSALYLCASSSQTHYEQYFGPGTRLTVT.

The chain recombines TRBV28 with TRBJ2-7; 10 bases line up with TRBD2. With V trimmed by 3 bases and J by 2 bases, 10 bases remained unmatched. The CDR3 covers 17 residues. Germline V lookup: CDR1 MDHEN, CDR2 SYDVKM. The CDR3 DNA follows: TGTGCCAGCAGTTTTAGGCCCGGGACTAGCGATCCCTACGAGCAGTACTTC. This gives the protein CASSFRPGTSDPYEQYF.